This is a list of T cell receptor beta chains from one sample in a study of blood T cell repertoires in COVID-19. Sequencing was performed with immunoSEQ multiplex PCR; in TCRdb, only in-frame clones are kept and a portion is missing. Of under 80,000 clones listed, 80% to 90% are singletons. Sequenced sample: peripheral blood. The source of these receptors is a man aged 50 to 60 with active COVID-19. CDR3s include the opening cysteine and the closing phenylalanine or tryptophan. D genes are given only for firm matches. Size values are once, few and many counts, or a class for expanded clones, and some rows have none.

CDR3 DNA: TGCGCCAGCAGCCAAGGATCAGGGTCCTATGGCTACACCTTC
CDR3 protein: CASSQGSGSYGYTF
clone size: -
D gene: -
J gene: TRBJ1-2
V gene: TRBV4-3

CDR3 DNA: TGTGCCACAGGGACGGGACAGAGCTATGGCTACACCTTC
CDR3 protein: CATGTGQSYGYTF
clone size: few
D gene: TRBD1
J gene: TRBJ1-2
V gene: TRBV10-3

CDR3 DNA: TGTGCCAGCTCGCCTTCAGCCTACGAGCAGTACTTC
CDR3 protein: CASSPSAYEQYF
clone size: -
D gene: -
J gene: TRBJ2-7
V gene: TRBV18

CDR3 DNA: TGTGCCATCAGTGAGGCACTAGCGGGGGGGCCCGGGGCCAACGTCCTGACTTTC
CDR3 protein: CAISEALAGGPGANVLTF
clone size: -
D gene: TRBD2
J gene: TRBJ2-6
V gene: TRBV10-3

CDR3 DNA: TGTGCCAGCAGCTTAGTAGGCACTAGCGGGACCTACGAGCAGTACTTC
CDR3 protein: CASSLVGTSGTYEQYF
clone size: -
D gene: TRBD2
J gene: TRBJ2-7
V gene: TRBV11-1

CDR3 DNA: TGCGCCAGCAGTGTACTAGCCCTCACAGATACGCAGTATTTT
CDR3 protein: CASSVLALTDTQYF
clone size: -
D gene: -
J gene: TRBJ2-3
V gene: TRBV10-2

CDR3 DNA: TGTGCCAGCAGCTTATCGGGACTCAACTCGTTCTATAATTCACCCCTCCACTTT
CDR3 protein: CASSLSGLNSFYNSPLHF
clone size: -
D gene: -
J gene: TRBJ1-6
V gene: TRBV11-3

CDR3 DNA: TGCGCCAGCAGTGAGTCGGACAGTGTCCCGATTATGAACACTGAAGCTTTCTTT
CDR3 protein: CASSESDSVPIMNTEAFF
clone size: -
D gene: -
J gene: TRBJ1-1
V gene: TRBV10-1

CDR3 DNA: TGTGCCATCAGTACAGGGCTGGAGGAACAAGAGACCCAGTACTTC
CDR3 protein: CAISTGLEEQETQYF
clone size: -
D gene: -
J gene: TRBJ2-5
V gene: TRBV10-3

CDR3 DNA: TGTGCCAGCAGCGAAGGGCAGGGGCCTAATGAAAAACTGTTTTTT
CDR3 protein: CASSEGQGPNEKLFF
clone size: -
D gene: -
J gene: TRBJ1-4
V gene: TRBV7-8

CDR3 DNA: TGTGCCAGCAGTCCTCAGACAGGGGTACACTACAATGAGCAGTTCTTC
CDR3 protein: CASSPQTGVHYNEQFF
clone size: -
D gene: TRBD1
J gene: TRBJ2-1
V gene: TRBV27

CDR3 DNA: TGCGCCAGCAGCTTACCTAGCGGGGGTAATGAGCAGTTCTTC
CDR3 protein: CASSLPSGGNEQFF
clone size: -
D gene: TRBD2
J gene: TRBJ2-1
V gene: TRBV5-1

CDR3 DNA: TGTGCCAGCAGCATAGCGGGAGGGACAGATACGCAGTATTTT
CDR3 protein: CASSIAGGTDTQYF
clone size: -
D gene: TRBD2
J gene: TRBJ2-3
V gene: TRBV6-5

CDR3 DNA: TGCGCCAGCAGTGACAGGCGTTATGGCTACACCTTC
CDR3 protein: CASSDRRYGYTF
clone size: -
D gene: -
J gene: TRBJ1-2
V gene: TRBV10-2

CDR3 DNA: TGTGCCAGCAGTTATGTGTGGACAGGGGAGGAGGACGAGCAGTACTTC
CDR3 protein: CASSYVWTGEEDEQYF
clone size: -
D gene: TRBD1
J gene: TRBJ2-7
V gene: TRBV6-5

CDR3 DNA: TGTGCCTACCTAGGCGGGAGGGGAACCGGGGAGCTGTTTTTT
CDR3 protein: CAYLGGRGTGELFF
clone size: -
D gene: TRBD2
J gene: TRBJ2-2
V gene: TRBV30

CDR3 DNA: TGTGCCATCAGTCTTGACACCTATGGCTACACCTTC
CDR3 protein: CAISLDTYGYTF
clone size: -
D gene: -
J gene: TRBJ1-2
V gene: TRBV10-3

CDR3 DNA: TGTGCCAGCACCCCCGGGACAGCAGACCGCTACACCTTC
CDR3 protein: CASTPGTADRYTF
clone size: once
D gene: TRBD1
J gene: TRBJ1-2
V gene: TRBV5-4

CDR3 DNA: TGTGCCAGCAGCTTTGGTTTGACTAGCGGGGGAAGCACAGATACGCAGTATTTT
CDR3 protein: CASSFGLTSGGSTDTQYF
clone size: -
D gene: TRBD2
J gene: TRBJ2-3
V gene: TRBV5-4

CDR3 DNA: TGCAGCGTTACAGTAATGAACACTGAAGCTTTCTTT
CDR3 protein: CSVTVMNTEAFF
clone size: -
D gene: -
J gene: TRBJ1-1
V gene: TRBV29-1

CDR3 DNA: TGTGCCAGCAGCTTAGCGGGCAGCGGATCCTACAATGAGCAGTTCTTC
CDR3 protein: CASSLAGSGSYNEQFF
clone size: -
D gene: -
J gene: TRBJ2-1
V gene: TRBV7-2

CDR3 DNA: TGTGCCAGCAGCTTAGCCGGGTTTGGAATTGCGGGTTCACCCCTCCACTTT
CDR3 protein: CASSLAGFGIAGSPLHF
clone size: -
D gene: -
J gene: TRBJ1-6
V gene: TRBV7-9

CDR3 DNA: TGTGCCAGCAGCCTAAGGGGTCTGGGTACCGGGGAGCTGTTTTTT
CDR3 protein: CASSLRGLGTGELFF
clone size: -
D gene: -
J gene: TRBJ2-2
V gene: TRBV9

CDR3 DNA: TGTGCCATCAGTGAGACCACAGGGGCGACCTCTGGAAACACCATATATTTT
CDR3 protein: CAISETTGATSGNTIYF
clone size: -
D gene: TRBD1
J gene: TRBJ1-3
V gene: TRBV10-3

CDR3 DNA: TGTGCCAGCAGCTTTTATCGAGGGAACACCGGGGAGCTGTTTTTT
CDR3 protein: CASSFYRGNTGELFF
clone size: -
D gene: -
J gene: TRBJ2-2
V gene: TRBV12-1

CDR3 DNA: TGTGCCAGCACCGAGACTAGCGGGAGTGGTCAAGAGACCCAGTACTTC
CDR3 protein: CASTETSGSGQETQYF
clone size: few
D gene: TRBD2
J gene: TRBJ2-5
V gene: TRBV25-1

CDR3 DNA: TGTGCCGCGGCGGGCAGCGGAAGCAATCAGCCCCAGCATTTT
CDR3 protein: CAAAGSGSNQPQHF
clone size: few
D gene: -
J gene: TRBJ1-5
V gene: TRBV6-5

CDR3 DNA: TGTGCCAGCAGCTCGGCGGGCCATAGCAATCAGCCCCAGCATTTT
CDR3 protein: CASSSAGHSNQPQHF
clone size: once
D gene: -
J gene: TRBJ1-5
V gene: TRBV7-8

CDR3 DNA: TGCGCCAGCAGCCAAGCCGCGGCGGACACAACTAACTATGGCTACACCTTC
CDR3 protein: CASSQAAADTTNYGYTF
clone size: once
D gene: -
J gene: TRBJ1-2
V gene: TRBV4-1

CDR3 DNA: TGTGCCAGCAGTTTCATTAGGACTCTAGACACTGAAGCTTTCTTT
CDR3 protein: CASSFIRTLDTEAFF
clone size: -
D gene: -
J gene: TRBJ1-1
V gene: TRBV28

CDR3 DNA: TGTGCCAGCAGTGAAGGGGTCCTAGCGGGGGTTAACCAAGAGACCCAGTACTTC
CDR3 protein: CASSEGVLAGVNQETQYF
clone size: -
D gene: TRBD2
J gene: TRBJ2-5
V gene: TRBV6-1

CDR3 DNA: TGTGCCAGCAGCAGAGGACTACAGGAGACCCAGTACTTC
CDR3 protein: CASSRGLQETQYF
clone size: once
D gene: -
J gene: TRBJ2-5
V gene: TRBV11-2

CDR3 DNA: TGTGCCAGCAGCCAAGACGGACAGGGGGCGGTAGATACGCAGTATTTT
CDR3 protein: CASSQDGQGAVDTQYF
clone size: -
D gene: TRBD1
J gene: TRBJ2-3
V gene: TRBV4-2

CDR3 DNA: TGTGCCAGCAGAGGGACAGGGGGCGCAGAGACCCAGTACTTC
CDR3 protein: CASRGTGGAETQYF
clone size: -
D gene: TRBD1
J gene: TRBJ2-5
V gene: TRBV28

CDR3 DNA: TGTGCCAGTAGTGGACGCAGGGACAGAGACAAAAACATTCAGTACTTC
CDR3 protein: CASSGRRDRDKNIQYF
clone size: -
D gene: TRBD1
J gene: TRBJ2-4
V gene: TRBV19

CDR3 DNA: TGCGCCAGCAGCCGGGGGACGGGGGGGCTTCGGGAGACCCAGTACTTC
CDR3 protein: CASSRGTGGLRETQYF
clone size: -
D gene: TRBD2
J gene: TRBJ2-5
V gene: TRBV5-1

CDR3 DNA: TGTGCCAGCAGTGATTCGGGCGGAGGCCCCCGGGAGACCCAGTACTTC
CDR3 protein: CASSDSGGGPRETQYF
clone size: -
D gene: -
J gene: TRBJ2-5
V gene: TRBV25-1